This TCR beta chain originates from a study of cytomegalovirus exposure and HLA in healthy donors. Study in general: Earlier, 110 million or so unique TCR beta sequences were recovered from about 179 million T cells by an analysis. Among 398 genotyped donors, roughly 80% fell in the Caucasian-associated ancestry cluster. Study results and limitations: Later, an analysis showed that TCR beta chains associated with HLA were more clonally expanded than others that were equally common. Associated with HLA alleles at 0.05 false discovery rate in a later analysis were over 15,000 TCR beta sequences.

The PCR used 60 Vbeta and 13 Jbeta primers. The method was immunoSEQ multiplex PCR; TCRdb's version includes in-frame clones alone and lacks a portion of them. Found here are 80,000 to 95,000 clones, roughly 69% of them singletons; the top ten hold 5% to 6.5%. In the case of this clone: Its antigen is unknown.

The material sequenced was PBMCs. The clonotype comes from a woman in her twenties or thirties in good health and CMV-seronegative.

The CDR3 DNA is TGTGCCAGCAGCCCTACAGGGGGCGGTGCTGAAGCTTTCTTT. Translated: CASSPTGGGAEAFF. The J gene is TRBJ1-1, the V gene TRBV27; 9 nucleotides line up with TRBD1. The CDR3 is 14 amino acids. With V trimmed by 6 bases and J by 6 bases, 8 bases remained unmatched. Germline V gives CDR1 MNHEY, CDR2 SMNVEV (reference sequence).